Listed below are T cell receptor beta chains from one sample, sequenced in a study of molecular identifiers for immune sequencing clone quantification. TCRdb reprocessed the PCR reads via MiXCR and lists one record per CDR3 protein. The repertoire holds roughly 630,000 distinct CDR3 sequences, with less than 30% as singletons. The sequencing sample was made of naive CD8+ T cells from blood, with Jurkat cell RNA spiked in. These receptors were taken from a human donor in good health. Some libraries in this study had Jurkat cell RNA spiked in. The CDR3 runs from the conserved cysteine through the conserved F or W. Fields, in order: D gene, V gene, J gene, clone size, CDR3 DNA, CDR3 protein. D genes are given only for firm matches. Size is stated for part of the rows, as once, few or many counts, or as a class when the clone is expanded.

NA	TRBV7-2	TRBJ1-6	NA	TGTGCCAGCAGCTTACTGGGTCCACCCCTCCACTTT	CASSLLGPPLHF
TRBD2	TRBV6-5	TRBJ2-7	many	TGTGCCAGCAGTTACTCTAGCGGGGGGGCCACCTACGAGCAGTACTTC	CASSYSSGGATYEQYF
TRBD2	TRBV9	TRBJ2-5	NA	TGTGCCAGCAGCGTAGAAGGTAGCGGGGAGGAGACCCAGTACTTC	CASSVEGSGEETQYF
TRBD2	TRBV25-1	TRBJ2-7	many	TGTGCCAGCAGTGCCCACCCCCGGACTAGCGGGTACGAGCAGTACTTC	CASSAHPRTSGYEQYF
NA	TRBV7-2	TRBJ1-1	NA	TGTGCCAGCAGCTTAGCATTGGGGGGTTGGAACACTGAAGCTTTCTTT	CASSLALGGWNTEAFF
NA	TRBV24-1	TRBJ2-7	few	TGTGCCACCAGTGATTTGCACGAGCAGTACTTC	CATSDLHEQYF
TRBD1	TRBV7-9	TRBJ2-1	few	TGTGCCAGCAGCTTATTCAGGGGGCTTGGCCCTTCCAATGAGCAGTTCTTC	CASSLFRGLGPSNEQFF
TRBD2	TRBV6-5	TRBJ2-7	NA	TGTGCCAGCAGTAATAGCGGGCTCCGCTCCTACGAGCAGTACTTC	CASSNSGLRSYEQYF
TRBD1	TRBV11-3	TRBJ2-1	few	TGTGCCAGCAGCTTGACAGGGATCGGCAATGAGCAGTTCTTC	CASSLTGIGNEQFF
NA	TRBV6-2/TRBV6-3	TRBJ1-1	NA	TGTGCCAGCAGCTCCGTTATAGGGGCTCAGGAGTACACTGAAGCTTTCTTT	CASSSVIGAQEYTEAFF
NA	TRBV10-3	TRBJ2-1	NA	TGTGCCACCGGCCAGGATAATGAGCAGTTCTTC	CATGQDNEQFF
NA	TRBV7-9	TRBJ1-2	many	TGTGCCAGCAGCTTAGATCCGGTAGCTAACTATGGCTACACCTTC	CASSLDPVANYGYTF
NA	TRBV7-6	TRBJ2-2	many	TGTGCCAGCAGCTTAGCGGCCGGGGAGCTGTTTTTT	CASSLAAGELFF
TRBD1	TRBV6-2/TRBV6-3	TRBJ1-1	few	TGTGCCAGCAGCGACACCTCGGACAGGATAATAACTGAAGCTTTCTTT	CASSDTSDRIITEAFF
NA	TRBV7-2	TRBJ1-1	NA	TGTGCCAGCAGCTATCGAGAAGTGGGATCGGGGGACACTGAAGCTTTCTTT	CASSYREVGSGDTEAFF
NA	TRBV2	TRBJ2-7	many	TGTGCCAGCAGTGATTTGGAGGAGACCTCCTACGAGCAGTACTTC	CASSDLEETSYEQYF
NA	TRBV7-6	TRBJ2-1	many	TGTGCCAGCAGCCCCCGGGGGTCGGGGGAAGACAATGAGCAGTTCTTC	CASSPRGSGEDNEQFF
TRBD1	TRBV7-9	TRBJ1-1	many	TGTGCCAGCAGCCAGGGGACAGGTGAAGCTTTCTTT	CASSQGTGEAFF
NA	TRBV6-5	TRBJ2-5	NA	TGTGCCAGCAGTACCTTTCAAGGGACCCAGTACTTC	CASSTFQGTQYF
NA	TRBV2	TRBJ2-2	many	TGTGCCAGCAGTGACGCAGGGGTGACCGGGGAGCTGTTTTTT	CASSDAGVTGELFF
NA	TRBV5-1	TRBJ2-1	NA	TGCGCCAGCAGCTTGGCTAGCTCCACGGTGGATGAGCAGTTCTTC	CASSLASSTVDEQFF
TRBD1	TRBV5-5	TRBJ1-4	many	TGTGCCAGCAGCTTGTTAGGAGGGACAGGGCAGCATGAAAAACTGTTTTTT	CASSLLGGTGQHEKLFF
NA	TRBV4-3	TRBJ1-4	many	TGCGCCAGCAGCCAACAGGGGACGGGAGGAAATCAAAAACTGTTTTTT	CASSQQGTGGNQKLFF
NA	TRBV19	TRBJ2-7	NA	TGTGCCAGTTGTATCATTGGCGGAGCCGAGCAGTACTTC	CASCIIGGAEQYF
TRBD1	TRBV6-5	TRBJ1-1	many	TGTGCCAGCAGTTACCCGGGACAGCAAGCTTTCTTT	CASSYPGQQAFF
NA	TRBV27	TRBJ2-7	few	TGTGCCAGCAGCCCAGCGGGCGGACACTTACGAATAACCTACGAGCAGTACTTC	CASSPAGGHLRITYEQYF
TRBD1	TRBV6-5	TRBJ1-2	NA	TGTGCCAGCAGTTACTCGCGTGTTCGAGGGGGCTCTGGCTACACCTTC	CASSYSRVRGGSGYTF
TRBD1	TRBV7-9	TRBJ2-5	NA	TGCGCCAGCGGTTATGGGACAGGGCAAGAGACCCAGTACTTC	CASGYGTGQETQYF
NA	TRBV11-3	TRBJ2-3	NA	TGTGCCAGCAGCCGAGGGGAAACTAGCACAGATACGCAGTATTTT	CASSRGETSTDTQYF
TRBD1	TRBV27	TRBJ1-5	NA	TGTGCCAGCAGTTGGGAGAGGGGGCCAAAAAGTCAGCCCCAGCATTTT	CASSWERGPKSQPQHF
NA	TRBV27	TRBJ2-7	many	TGTGCCAGCAGTTGGCGGTCCCGCTCCTACGAGCAGTACTTC	CASSWRSRSYEQYF
NA	TRBV5-1	TRBJ1-1	many	TGCGCCAGCAGCTTGGCCCGGGGGCCACAGACTGAAGCTTTCTTT	CASSLARGPQTEAFF
NA	TRBV5-6	TRBJ2-1	many	TGTGCCAGCAGCTCCCTTAAAAGCGCCGGGGACTTCTCCTACAATGAGCAGTTCTTC	CASSSLKSAGDFSYNEQFF
NA	TRBV30	TRBJ2-5	NA	TGTGCCTGGAACGCCGGGACTGGGTTTTCGGAGACCCAGTACTTC	CAWNAGTGFSETQYF